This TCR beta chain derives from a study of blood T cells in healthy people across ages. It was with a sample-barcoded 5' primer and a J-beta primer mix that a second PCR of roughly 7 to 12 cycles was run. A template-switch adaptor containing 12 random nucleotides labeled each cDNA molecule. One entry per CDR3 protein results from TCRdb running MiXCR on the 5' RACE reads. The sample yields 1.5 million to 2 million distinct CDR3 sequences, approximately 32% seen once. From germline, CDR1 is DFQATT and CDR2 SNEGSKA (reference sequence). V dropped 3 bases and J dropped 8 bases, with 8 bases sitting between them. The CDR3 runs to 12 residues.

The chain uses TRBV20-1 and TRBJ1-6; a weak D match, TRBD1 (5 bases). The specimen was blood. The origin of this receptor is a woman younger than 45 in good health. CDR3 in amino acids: CSASGGDSPLHF. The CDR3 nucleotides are TGCAGTGCTAGCGGAGGGGATTCACCCCTCCACTTT.